This paragraph reports one TCR beta chain. The table came from immunoSEQ multiplex PCR; TCRdb's copy has only in-frame clones and leaves some out. Among 20,000 to 30,000 clones listed, more than 60% were seen once. The data were obtained in a study of T cell clones after liver transplantation. Germline trimming cut 8 bases from V and 6 bases from J; bases unmatched to any gene: 12. The germline V gene has CDR1 SQVTM and CDR2 ANQGSEA. This CDR3 region has 15 residues. The TCR was taken from a human donor who received a liver transplant. V is TRBV29-1 and J is TRBJ2-1; 11 nucleotides match TRBD2. Sequencing was performed on CD4+ T cells from blood, taken before liver transplant. The CDR3 sequence is CSCNLAGGLFNEQFF. CDR3 bases: TGCAGCTGTAACTTAGCGGGGGGGCTCTTCAATGAGCAGTTCTTC.